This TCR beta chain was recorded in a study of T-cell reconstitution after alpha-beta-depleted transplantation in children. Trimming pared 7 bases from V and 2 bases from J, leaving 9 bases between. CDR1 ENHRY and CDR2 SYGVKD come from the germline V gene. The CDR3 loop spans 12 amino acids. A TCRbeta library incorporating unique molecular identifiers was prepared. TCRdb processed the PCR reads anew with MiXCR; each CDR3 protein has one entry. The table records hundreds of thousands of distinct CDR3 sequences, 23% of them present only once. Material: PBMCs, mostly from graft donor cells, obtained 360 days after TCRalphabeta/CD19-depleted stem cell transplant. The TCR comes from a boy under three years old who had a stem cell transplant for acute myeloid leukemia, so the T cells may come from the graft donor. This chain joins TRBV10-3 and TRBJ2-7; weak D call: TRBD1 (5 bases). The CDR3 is CAIKGVTYEQYF. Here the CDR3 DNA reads TGTGCCATCAAAGGGGTTACCTACGAGCAGTACTTC.